This TCR beta chain is from a study of cytomegalovirus exposure and HLA in healthy donors. Study overall: A data release that came early held approximately 85 million unique TCRs from HLA-typed donors. Whole-study results and caveats: Analysis was performed later, and it showed HLA-associated TCR beta chains to be more clonally expanded than equally common others. HLA restriction was apparent for most CMV-associated TCR beta chains in a later analysis. Prior analysis indicated that the majority of TCR beta V segments exhibited productivity approximately 87% or approximately 30% of the time.

As for this clone: Its antigen is unknown.

The CDR3 has 14 amino acids. The ends lost 5 bases at V and 3 bases at J; junction bases unmatched: 6. Germline loops: CDR1 MNHEY, CDR2 SMNVEV (reference sequence). Both 60 Vbeta primers and 13 Jbeta primers went into the PCR. The repertoire was sequenced with immunoSEQ multiplex PCR; TCRdb's copy has only in-frame clones and lacks some. The top ten hold about 5% of the sample, which has some 98,000 clones, 9.4% seen once. The sequencing input was PBMCs. The rearrangement joins TRBV27 to TRBJ2-7, with 8 bases lining up with TRBD1. This TCR came from a man between 50 and 59 years old in good health and CMV-seropositive. Written as DNA, the CDR3 is TGTGCCAGCAGTCCTCCGGGACAGGTCTACGAGCAGTACTTC. It encodes CASSPPGQVYEQYF.